This TCR beta chain was retrieved from a study of blood T cell repertoires in COVID-19. Residents of about two dozen US areas, aged about 18 to 100 years, made up the participants. Per germline, CDR1 SEHNR and CDR2 FQNEAQ (reference sequence). V lost 3 bases to trimming and J lost 0 bases, with 8 bases between them. The CDR3 extends over 14 amino acids. Some clones are missing from TCRdb's copy, which holds only in-frame ones; the method was immunoSEQ multiplex PCR. The table shows about 390,000 clones, with approximately 87% occurring only once. This clone showed up just a few times. Other DNA sequences in this sample translate to the same CDR3.

The chain links TRBV7-9 to TRBJ1-1; perhaps TRBD1 as D (6 bases). Sequencing input: PBMCs or T cells enriched from blood (not recorded which). This sequence originates from a woman between 50 and 59 years old who had recovered from COVID-19. The CDR3 is CASSFQGMNTEAFF. The CDR3, as DNA: TGTGCCAGCAGCTTCCAGGGGATGAACACTGAAGCTTTCTTT.